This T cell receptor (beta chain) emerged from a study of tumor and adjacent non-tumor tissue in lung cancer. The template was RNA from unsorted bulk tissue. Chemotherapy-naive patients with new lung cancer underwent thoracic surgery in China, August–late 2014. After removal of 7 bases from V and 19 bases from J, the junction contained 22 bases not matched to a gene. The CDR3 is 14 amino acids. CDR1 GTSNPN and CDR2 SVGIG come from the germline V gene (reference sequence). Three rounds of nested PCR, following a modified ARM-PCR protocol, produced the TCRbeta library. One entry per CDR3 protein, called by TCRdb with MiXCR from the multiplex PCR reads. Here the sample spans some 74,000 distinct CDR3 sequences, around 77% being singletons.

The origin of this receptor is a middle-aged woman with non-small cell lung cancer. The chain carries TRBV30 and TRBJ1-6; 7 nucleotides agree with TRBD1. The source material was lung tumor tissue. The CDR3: CALMGEGARSPLHF. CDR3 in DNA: TGTGCCTTGATGGGAGAGGGGGCCCGGTCACCACTTCACTTT. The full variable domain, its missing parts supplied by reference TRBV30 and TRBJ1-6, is SQTIHQWPATLVQPVGSPLSLECTVEGTSNPNLYWYRQAAGRGLQLLFYSVGIGQISSEVPQNLSASRPQDRQFILSSKKLLLSDSGFYLCALMGEGARSPLHFGNGTRLTVT.